This TCR beta chain was documented in a study of OX40 agonist ivuxolimab in advanced cancers. Notes on the study in general: The mean number of expanded clones was higher in CD8+ T cells than in CD4+.

The ends were cut back, 2 bases at V and 4 bases at J, with 13 bases in the middle. The CDR3 has 15 residues. Germline assignment: CDR1 SGHKS and CDR2 YYEKEE (reference sequence). Method: immunoSEQ multiplex PCR; TCRdb's copy keeps in-frame clones and lacks some. This sample has some 64,000 clones; 87% occur once, and the top ten carry about 0.34%. A note on this clone: Its specificity is not known.

The chain carries TRBV5-5 and TRBJ1-3; no reliable D call. Sequencing used CD4+ or CD8+ T cells sorted from blood, obtained in a trial of the OX40 agonist ivuxolimab. This receptor was taken from an adult with an advanced solid tumor such as melanoma, head and neck, liver or kidney cancer. The CDR3 bases are TGTGCCAGCAGCTTAGGACGAGAGGCGGGAAACACCATATATTTT. Protein: CASSLGREAGNTIYF. The full variable domain, with the rest looked up from reference TRBV5-5 and TRBJ1-3, is DAGVTQSPTHLIKTRGQQVTLRCSPISGHKSVSWYQQVLGQGPQFIFQYYEKEERGRGNFPDRFSARQFPNYSSELNVNALLLGDSALYLCASSLGREAGNTIYFGEGSWLTVV.